A single sample gave rise to the 32 T cell receptor beta chains below, sequenced in a study of blood T cell repertoires in COVID-19. Some clones are missing from TCRdb's copy, which holds only in-frame ones; the method was immunoSEQ multiplex PCR. The repertoire holds approximately 100,000 clones, with around 80% as singletons. The specimen was peripheral blood. The receptor set was obtained from an elderly woman with active or convalescent COVID-19.

The rearrangement links TRBV11-3 to TRBJ2-7, with 7 positions matching TRBD1. The V and J ends lost 6 bases and 5 bases, in that order; junction bases with no gene match: 7. The CDR3 loop spans 13 amino acids. Germline CDR1 reads SGHNT; CDR2 reads YENEEA. CDR3 bases: TGTGCCAGCAGGTGGACAGGACCCGACGAGCAGTACTTC. Residues: CASRWTGPDEQYF.

The chain recombines TRBV3-1 (or the pseudogene TRBV3-2) with TRBJ2-2; 9 bases fit TRBD1. After removal of 0 bases from V and 5 bases from J, the junction contained 7 bases not matched to a gene. This CDR3 region has 17 residues. Germline CDR1 reads LGHDT; CDR2 reads YNNKEL (reference sequence). The CDR3 loop is CASSQDVGQGSTGELFF. The DNA for the CDR3 is TGTGCCAGCAGCCAAGACGTGGGACAGGGTTCGACCGGGGAGCTGTTTTTT.

The chain links TRBV7-3 to TRBJ2-2; maybe TRBD1 (6 bases). Germline V gene sequence: CDR1 SGHTA, CDR2 FQGTGA. This CDR3 region has 14 residues. Deletions cut 0 bases from V and 4 bases from J, with 6 bases between. The CDR3 bases are TGTGCCAGCAGCTTAACAGGGGGCACCGGGGAGCTGTTTTTT. Translation gives CASSLTGGTGELFF.

V usage is TRBV12-3 or TRBV12-4 and J usage is TRBJ2-7, with D perhaps matching TRBD2 (6 bases). V dropped 7 bases and J dropped 3 bases, with 13 bases sitting between them. The CDR3 has 13 residues. CDR3 DNA: TGTGCCAGCACCTCGAGCGGGTTCTACGAGCAGTACTTC. Its translation: CASTSSGFYEQYF.

The rearrangement links TRBV7-9 to TRBJ1-5, with a tentative D call TRBD1 (5 bases). Trimming removed 4 bases at V and 0 bases at J, with 10 bases between. Germline CDR1 SEHNR, CDR2 FQNEAQ (reference sequence). The CDR3 is 15 amino acids. The CDR3 loop reads CASSSPGGSNQPQHF. As DNA, the CDR3 is TGTGCCAGCAGCTCCCCCGGGGGTAGCAATCAGCCCCAGCATTTT.

The chain has TRBV28 and TRBJ1-1; TRBD1 might be the D (5 bases). The V end was cut by 5 bases, the J end by 5 bases, with 12 bases between. The CDR3 loop spans 13 amino acids. The germline gives CDR1 MDHEN, CDR2 SYDVKM. The CDR3 loop is CASSGGKATEAFF. In DNA, the CDR3 is TGTGCCAGCAGTGGGGGGAAGGCGACTGAAGCTTTCTTT.

This CDR3 reads CASSGTGGDYGYTF. CDR3 in DNA: TGTGCCAGCAGCGGGACAGGGGGCGACTATGGCTACACCTTC. The chain carries TRBV3-1 (or the pseudogene TRBV3-2) and TRBJ1-2, with 12 nucleotides matching TRBD1. CDR1 is LGHDT and CDR2 is YNNKEL in the germline V gene (reference sequence). V dropped 5 bases and J dropped 3; count of bases not matched to a gene: 1. The CDR3 runs to 14 residues.

This clone was recorded a few times. The V call is TRBV4-2, the J call TRBJ2-1, with 8 bases fitting TRBD1. Germline trimming cut 5 bases from V and 6 bases from J; bases unmatched to any gene: 0. Germline-derived CDR1 and CDR2 are LGHNA and YNFKEQ. This CDR3 comprises 12 residues. The CDR3 region is CASSTGGNEQFF. The CDR3, as DNA: TGTGCCAGCAGCACAGGGGGCAATGAGCAGTTCTTC.

The rearrangement uses TRBV7-8 and TRBJ1-3; weak D call: TRBD1 (5 bases). This CDR3 contains 15 residues. Trimming pared 5 bases from V and 4 bases from J, leaving 15 bases between. Germline V gives CDR1 SGHVS, CDR2 FQNEAQ. CDR3 nucleotides: TGTGCCAGCAGCCAACCAGGGTCAGCAGGAAACACCATATATTTT. It specifies CASSQPGSAGNTIYF.

J is TRBJ2-7 and V is TRBV10-3, with D perhaps TRBD2 (5 bases). The CDR3 is 14 amino acids. Germline V CDR1 and CDR2: ENHRY, SYGVKD. V lost 0 bases to trimming and J lost 2 bases, with 8 bases between them. The DNA for the CDR3 is TGTGCCATCAGTGAGTCAGGCGGGCCCTACGAGCAGTACTTC. Translating it yields CAISESGGPYEQYF.

The chain carries TRBV25-1 and TRBJ1-1; TRBD1 matches 7 bases. Germline V lookup: CDR1 MGHDK, CDR2 SYGVNS. Germline trimming cut 6 bases from V and 8 bases from J; bases unmatched to any gene: 9. This CDR3 region has 13 residues. The CDR3 coding sequence is TGTGCCAGCAGAGAGACAGGGTTCGGCGAAGCTTTCTTT. Translating gives CASRETGFGEAFF. The variable domain in full, completed from reference TRBV25-1 and TRBJ1-1, reads EADIYQTPRYLVIGTGKKITLECSQTMGHDKMYWYQQDPGMELHLIHYSYGVNSTEKGDLSSESTVSRIRTEHFPLTLESARPSHTSQYLCASRETGFGEAFFGQGTRLTVV.

There are a few counts of this clone. The CDR3 region is CAWGPPGNYGYTF. DNA for the CDR3: TGTGCCTGGGGTCCCCCGGGTAATTATGGCTACACCTTC. V is TRBV30 and J is TRBJ1-2; unclear D gene. The ends were cut back, 5 bases at V and 5 bases at J, with 15 bases in the middle. This CDR3 spans 13 amino acids. In germline, CDR1 is GTSNPN, CDR2 SVGIG (reference sequence).

The gene calls are TRBV7-3 and TRBJ1-1; a possible D gene is TRBD1 (5 bases). Germline values: CDR1 SGHTA, CDR2 FQGTGA. V shed 3 bases and J shed 5 bases, with 13 bases lying between them. This CDR3 has 14 residues. The CDR3 loop reads CASSFGGVNTEAFF. As DNA, the CDR3 is TGTGCCAGCAGCTTTGGAGGGGTTAATACTGAAGCTTTCTTT.

The chain uses TRBV11-2 and TRBJ2-5; tentatively, D is TRBD2 (5 bases). This CDR3 has 14 amino acids. Germline V lookup: CDR1 SGHAT, CDR2 FQNNGV. The V gene lost 2 bases and the J gene lost 5 bases, with 12 bases spanning the gap. As DNA, the CDR3 is TGTGCCAGCAGCTTAATAGCGATGCAGGAGACCCAGTACTTC. This codes for CASSLIAMQETQYF.

The rearrangement uses TRBV3-1 (or the pseudogene TRBV3-2) and TRBJ1-1; perhaps TRBD1 as D (6 bases). CDR1 is LGHDT, CDR2 YNNKEL, per germline (reference sequence). The V and J ends lost 0 bases and 3 bases respectively, with 8 bases between them. The CDR3 runs to 14 residues. The DNA for the CDR3 is TGTGCCAGCAGCCAAGATGAGGGGGACACTGAAGCTTTCTTT. Translating gives CASSQDEGDTEAFF.

The chain has TRBV10-3 and TRBJ1-2; D not resolved. The germline V gene has CDR1 ENHRY and CDR2 SYGVKD. The CDR3 extends over 16 amino acids. The ends were cut back, 3 bases at V and 0 bases at J, with 14 bases in the middle. Here the CDR3 reads CAISDSGSETNYGYTF. In nucleotides, the CDR3 is TGTGCCATCAGTGACTCCGGGTCCGAAACTAACTATGGCTACACCTTC.

The chain carries TRBV4-3 and TRBJ1-1; D is unresolved. Per the germline V gene, CDR1 is LGHNA and CDR2 is YSLEER. The V end lost 1 base, the J end lost 1 base, and 16 bases lay between the germline ends. This CDR3 spans 17 amino acids. DNA for the CDR3: TGCGCCAGCAGCCAAGGCGGCACGCAAGGGAGGAACACTGAAGCTTTCTTT. It codes for CASSQGGTQGRNTEAFF.

This clone has only one observation. The chain is built from TRBV6-5 and TRBJ2-1; 8 positions agree with TRBD2. CDR3 length: 15 residues. Germline V gene data show CDR1 as MNHEY and CDR2 as SVGAGI. V was clipped by 5 bases and J by 8 bases; unmatched bases: 11. Written as DNA, the CDR3 is TGTGCCAGCAGTAGGGCGGGAGGTGTTGAGCATGAGCAGTTCTTC. Amino acid sequence: CASSRAGGVEHEQFF.

The V and J genes are TRBV30 and TRBJ1-5, with no clear D. This CDR3 contains 13 residues. Trimming pared 4 bases from V and 0 bases from J, leaving 7 bases between. CDR1 and CDR2 (germline): GTSNPN, SVGIG (reference sequence). The CDR3 DNA sequence: TGTGCCTGGACTTCTTATAGCAATCAGCCCCAGCATTTT. This translates into CAWTSYSNQPQHF.

The chain is built from TRBV10-3 and TRBJ1-5, with unresolved D. The germline V gene has CDR1 ENHRY and CDR2 SYGVKD. This CDR3 region has 13 residues. Trimming left V 8 bases short and J 11 bases short, with 19 bases between. CDR3 loop: CAIATVLDRAQHF. The CDR3 bases are TGTGCCATCGCTACAGTTTTAGATCGTGCCCAGCATTTT.

V gene TRBV3-1 (or the pseudogene TRBV3-2) combines with J gene TRBJ1-2; D might be TRBD1 (5 bases). The CDR3 is 15 residues long. Germline V gene lookup returns CDR1 LGHDT and CDR2 YNNKEL (reference sequence). Trimming cost V 1 base and J 6 bases, with 15 bases left between them. The CDR3 DNA sequence: TGTGCCAGCAGCCAAGTCTGGTCCGGGGGAGATGGCTACACCTTC. This translates into CASSQVWSGGDGYTF.

J is TRBJ1-1 and V is TRBV5-5; D is undetermined. Germline assignment: CDR1 SGHKS and CDR2 YYEKEE (reference sequence). The length of the CDR3 is 13 residues. Deletions cut 5 bases from V and 1 base from J, with 9 bases between. The CDR3 DNA reads TGTGCCAGCAGGGCGGCTCAGAACACTGAAGCTTTCTTT. Its translation: CASRAAQNTEAFF.

The chain recombines TRBV27 with TRBJ1-5, with D maybe TRBD1 (6 bases). V lost 5 bases to trimming and J lost 1 base, with 9 bases between them. Per germline, CDR1 MNHEY and CDR2 SMNVEV (reference sequence). The CDR3 has 14 amino acids. CDR3 loop: CASSPGDSNQPQHF. The DNA of the CDR3 is TGTGCCAGCAGTCCAGGGGACAGCAATCAGCCCCAGCATTTT.

This clone occurred a few times. The chain employs TRBV5-1 and TRBJ2-7, with a weak D call TRBD1 (6 bases). V was trimmed by 4 bases and J by 3 bases, leaving 20 bases between them. The CDR3 spans 16 residues. CDR1 SGHRS and CDR2 YFSETQ come from the germline V gene. CDR3 in DNA: TGCGCCAGCAGCAAACAGACAGGATTCGAAGGCTACGAGCAGTACTTC. Encoded protein: CASSKQTGFEGYEQYF. The complete variable domain, with remaining parts taken from reference TRBV5-1 and TRBJ2-7, reads KAGVTQTPRYLIKTRGQQVTLSCSPISGHRSVSWYQQTPGQGLQFLFEYFSETQRNKGNFPGRFSGRQFSNSRSEMNVSTLELGDSALYLCASSKQTGFEGYEQYFGPGTRLTVT.

This chain joins TRBV7-2 and TRBJ1-1, with TRBD1 matching 9 bases. Looked up from germline, CDR1 is SGHTA and CDR2 is FQGNSA. The CDR3 contains 15 residues. J lost 5 bases, V lost 3 bases, and 7 bases had no gene match. Written as DNA, the CDR3 is TGTGCCAGCAGCTTTTTGGGACAGGGAAGGACTGAAGCTTTCTTT. Protein sequence: CASSFLGQGRTEAFF.

The chain carries TRBV3-1 (or the pseudogene TRBV3-2) and TRBJ2-7, with TRBD1 matching over 10 bases. V lost 4 bases to trimming and J lost 3 bases; unmatched junction nucleotides: 3. Per the germline V gene, CDR1 is LGHDT and CDR2 is YNNKEL (reference sequence). The CDR3 sequence is 14 residues long. CDR3 protein: CASSRRTGGYEQYF. DNA of the CDR3: TGTGCCAGCAGCCGTAGGACAGGGGGCTACGAGCAGTACTTC.

This clone was detected only once. Germline is not matched at one junction end, which may reflect a read error. This chain connects TRBV7-7 to TRBJ2-3; D unresolved. This CDR3 region has 14 residues. Looked up from germline, CDR1 is SSHAT and CDR2 is FNYEAQ (reference sequence). The CDR3 region has the DNA TGTGCTAGCAGCTTAGTGTACGGGACAGATACGCAGTATTTT. Amino acid sequence: CASSLVYGTDTQYF.

The chain is built from TRBV7-2 and TRBJ2-1; 8 bases are shared with TRBD2. The CDR3 totals 16 residues. After removal of 5 bases from V and 4 bases from J, the junction contained 10 bases not matched to a gene. Germline lookup yields CDR1 SGHTA and CDR2 FQGNSA. CDR3: CASSQFAASGYNEQFF. CDR3 in DNA: TGTGCCAGCAGCCAATTCGCGGCTAGCGGGTACAATGAGCAGTTCTTC.

Turning to this clone: One end of the junction varies from germline; a read error may be responsible. The V and J genes are TRBV28 and TRBJ2-7; 10 bases are a match to TRBD1. This CDR3 has 16 residues. Germline CDR1 reads MDHEN; CDR2 reads SYDVKM. The CDR3 sequence: CASSPDVGQGFLGHIF. The CDR3 nucleotides read TGTGCCAGCAGCCCTGATGTGGGACAGGGGTTCCTCGGCCACATCTTC.

The V gene is TRBV4-3, the J gene TRBJ1-1; a possible D gene is TRBD1 (5 bases). The CDR3 is 14 amino acids. Trimming took 1 base from V and 5 from J, leaving 11 bases between them. Germline values: CDR1 LGHNA, CDR2 YSLEER. The DNA for the CDR3 is TGCGCCAGCAGCCAAGTGCCGGGGGGGACTGAAGCTTTCTTT. This translates into CASSQVPGGTEAFF.

The chain carries TRBV10-3 and TRBJ1-6; D gene ambiguous. Germline assignment: CDR1 ENHRY and CDR2 SYGVKD. This CDR3 comprises 13 residues. V lost 3 bases to trimming and J lost 6 bases, with 6 bases between them. DNA of the CDR3: TGTGCCATCAGTGAAGGGAGTAATTCACCCCTCCACTTT. Translation: CAISEGSNSPLHF.

The rearrangement joins TRBV9 to TRBJ2-2, with 7 bases lining up with TRBD1. With V trimmed by 5 bases and J by 1 base, 2 bases remained unmatched. This CDR3 comprises 14 residues. Per germline, CDR1 SGDLS and CDR2 YYNGEE. CDR3 loop: CASRTGQNTGELFF. The CDR3 DNA sequence: TGTGCCAGCAGGACAGGGCAGAACACCGGGGAGCTGTTTTTT.